What follows describes a single T cell receptor beta chain. The sample comes from a study of T cell changes during pregnancy in multiple sclerosis. Measured with immunoSEQ multiplex PCR; TCRdb has only the in-frame clones, and not every one. Among nearly 80,000 clones listed, roughly 92% were seen once. The CDR3 consists of 17 residues. Germline lookup yields CDR1 SGHVS and CDR2 FQNEAQ. V gave up 1 base and J gave up 4 bases; unmatched junction bases: 7. Sequenced material: CD4+ T cells from peripheral blood mononuclear cells, taken before pregnancy. The gene calls are TRBV7-8 and TRBJ2-3, with TRBD2 matching over 11 bases. This clonotype was sampled from a female donor with multiple sclerosis, enrolled in a pregnancy study. The CDR3 sequence: CASSLGSSGGAADTQYF. The DNA of the CDR3 is TGTGCCAGCAGCTTAGGTAGTAGCGGGGGGGCCGCAGATACGCAGTATTTT. The variable domain in full, completed from reference TRBV7-8 and TRBJ2-3, reads GAGVSQSPRYKVAKRGQDVALRCDPISGHVSLFWYQQALGQGPEFLTYFQNEAQLDKSGLPSDRFFAERPEGSVSTLKIQRTQQEDSAVYLCASSLGSSGGAADTQYFGPGTRLTVL.